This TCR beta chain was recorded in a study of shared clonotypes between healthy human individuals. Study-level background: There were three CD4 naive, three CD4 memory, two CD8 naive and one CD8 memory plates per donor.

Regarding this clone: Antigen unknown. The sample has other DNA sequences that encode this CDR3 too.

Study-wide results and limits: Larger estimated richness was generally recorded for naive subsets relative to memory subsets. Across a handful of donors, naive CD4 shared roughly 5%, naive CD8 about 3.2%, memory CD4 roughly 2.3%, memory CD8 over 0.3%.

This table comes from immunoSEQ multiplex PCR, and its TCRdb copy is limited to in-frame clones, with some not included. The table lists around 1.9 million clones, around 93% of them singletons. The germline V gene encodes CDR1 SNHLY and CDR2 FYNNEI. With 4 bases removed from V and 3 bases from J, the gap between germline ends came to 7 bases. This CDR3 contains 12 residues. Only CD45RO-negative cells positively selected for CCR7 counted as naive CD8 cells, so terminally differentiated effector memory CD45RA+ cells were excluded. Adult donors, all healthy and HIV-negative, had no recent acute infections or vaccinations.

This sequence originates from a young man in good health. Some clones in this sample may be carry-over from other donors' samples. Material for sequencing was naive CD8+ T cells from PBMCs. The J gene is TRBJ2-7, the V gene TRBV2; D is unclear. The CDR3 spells CASSGGDYEQYF. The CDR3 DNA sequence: TGTGCCAGCAGTGGCGGAGACTACGAGCAGTACTTC.